Listed below are T cell receptor beta chains from one sample, sequenced in a study of shared clonotypes between healthy human individuals. Assay: immunoSEQ multiplex PCR; the TCRdb copy retains only in-frame clones and omits some. The data contain hundreds of thousands of clones, roughly 78% of them singletons. Sequencing was carried out using memory CD4+ T cells sorted from blood. These receptors originate from a woman aged 25-40 years in good health. Each CDR3 is given with its conserved first and last residue. A D gene is named only where the DNA matches it firmly. Clone size is stated in some rows and not others, as once, few, many or a class when expanded.

TRBJ2-7,-,TRBV5-4,-,CASSLVGSYEQYF,TGTGCCAGCAGCTTGGTCGGATCCTACGAGCAGTACTTC
TRBJ2-1,many,TRBV6-4,-,CASSSGGRTTYNEQFF,TGTGCCAGCAGCAGTGGGGGACGAACAACCTACAATGAGCAGTTCTTC
TRBJ1-5,-,TRBV30,-,CAWSVSGSRQPQHF,TGTGCCTGGAGTGTATCTGGGAGTAGGCAGCCCCAGCATTTT
TRBJ2-3,-,TRBV2,-,CASSEAFRAGDTQYF,TGTGCCAGCAGTGAAGCGTTTAGGGCAGGAGATACGCAGTATTTT
TRBJ2-1,-,TRBV19,TRBD1,CASRGQGKTAGYNEQFF,TGTGCCAGTAGGGGACAGGGGAAGACTGCTGGCTACAATGAGCAGTTCTTC
TRBJ1-2,-,TRBV6-6,-,CASSPSGNYGYTF,TGTGCCAGCAGCCCTAGTGGGAACTATGGCTACACCTTC
TRBJ1-1,once,TRBV11-1,TRBD1,CASSPGQGRTATEAFF,TGTGCCAGCAGCCCCGGACAGGGGCGAACCGCCACTGAAGCTTTCTTT
TRBJ2-7,-,TRBV5-1,-,CASQAGGALEQYF,TGCGCCAGCCAGGCAGGGGGGGCCCTCGAGCAGTACTTC
TRBJ2-7,many,TRBV19,TRBD2,CASSVGLAAPYEQYF,TGTGCCAGTAGTGTGGGACTAGCGGCTCCCTACGAGCAGTACTTC
TRBJ2-3,-,TRBV5-1,-,CASSKGTDTQYF,TGCGCCAGCAGTAAGGGCACAGATACGCAGTATTTT
TRBJ2-5,-,TRBV7-9,-,CASSPMKDSAPVETQYF,TGTGCCAGCAGCCCAATGAAGGACAGCGCCCCGGTGGAGACCCAGTACTTC
TRBJ1-2,few,TRBV6-5,-,CASSYSRGARGYTF,TGTGCCAGCAGTTACTCGAGAGGGGCTCGCGGCTACACCTTC
TRBJ2-3,few,TRBV27,-,CASRWRNTDTQYF,TGTGCCAGCAGGTGGAGGAACACAGATACGCAGTATTTT
TRBJ2-3,-,TRBV7-9,TRBD2,CASSSIAGGFTDTQYF,TGTGCCAGCAGTTCGATAGCGGGAGGGTTCACAGATACGCAGTATTTT
TRBJ2-3,-,TRBV29-1,-,CSGEQGGTDTQYF,TGCAGCGGGGAACAGGGCGGGACAGATACGCAGTATTTT
TRBJ2-2,-,TRBV5-6,TRBD2,CASSFPSGRFTGELFF,TGTGCCAGCAGCTTCCCTAGCGGGAGGTTCACCGGGGAGCTGTTTTTT
TRBJ1-1,-,TRBV5-1,-,CASSSSQGTEAFF,TGCGCCAGCAGCTCTTCACAGGGCACTGAAGCTTTCTTT
TRBJ2-3,-,TRBV6-1,-,CASSVFRTDTQYF,TGTGCCAGCAGTGTCTTCCGAACAGATACGCAGTATTTT
TRBJ2-3,-,TRBV6-1,-,CASSTVQGQYF,TGTGCCAGCTCAACGGTGCAGGGGCAGTATTTT
TRBJ2-3,-,TRBV14,TRBD2,CASSLRGGTGTQYF,TGTGCCAGCAGCCTGCGGGGGGGGACCGGTACGCAGTATTTT
TRBJ2-5,-,TRBV7-7,-,CASSWLDNGETQYF,TGTGCCAGCAGCTGGCTGGATAATGGGGAGACCCAGTACTTC
TRBJ1-1,-,TRBV29-1,-,CSVGVGPEAFF,TGCAGCGTTGGAGTGGGTCCTGAAGCTTTCTTT
TRBJ1-2,-,TRBV7-8,TRBD1,CASSLRTGGNYGYTF,TGTGCCAGCAGCTTACGGACAGGGGGTAACTATGGCTACACCTTC